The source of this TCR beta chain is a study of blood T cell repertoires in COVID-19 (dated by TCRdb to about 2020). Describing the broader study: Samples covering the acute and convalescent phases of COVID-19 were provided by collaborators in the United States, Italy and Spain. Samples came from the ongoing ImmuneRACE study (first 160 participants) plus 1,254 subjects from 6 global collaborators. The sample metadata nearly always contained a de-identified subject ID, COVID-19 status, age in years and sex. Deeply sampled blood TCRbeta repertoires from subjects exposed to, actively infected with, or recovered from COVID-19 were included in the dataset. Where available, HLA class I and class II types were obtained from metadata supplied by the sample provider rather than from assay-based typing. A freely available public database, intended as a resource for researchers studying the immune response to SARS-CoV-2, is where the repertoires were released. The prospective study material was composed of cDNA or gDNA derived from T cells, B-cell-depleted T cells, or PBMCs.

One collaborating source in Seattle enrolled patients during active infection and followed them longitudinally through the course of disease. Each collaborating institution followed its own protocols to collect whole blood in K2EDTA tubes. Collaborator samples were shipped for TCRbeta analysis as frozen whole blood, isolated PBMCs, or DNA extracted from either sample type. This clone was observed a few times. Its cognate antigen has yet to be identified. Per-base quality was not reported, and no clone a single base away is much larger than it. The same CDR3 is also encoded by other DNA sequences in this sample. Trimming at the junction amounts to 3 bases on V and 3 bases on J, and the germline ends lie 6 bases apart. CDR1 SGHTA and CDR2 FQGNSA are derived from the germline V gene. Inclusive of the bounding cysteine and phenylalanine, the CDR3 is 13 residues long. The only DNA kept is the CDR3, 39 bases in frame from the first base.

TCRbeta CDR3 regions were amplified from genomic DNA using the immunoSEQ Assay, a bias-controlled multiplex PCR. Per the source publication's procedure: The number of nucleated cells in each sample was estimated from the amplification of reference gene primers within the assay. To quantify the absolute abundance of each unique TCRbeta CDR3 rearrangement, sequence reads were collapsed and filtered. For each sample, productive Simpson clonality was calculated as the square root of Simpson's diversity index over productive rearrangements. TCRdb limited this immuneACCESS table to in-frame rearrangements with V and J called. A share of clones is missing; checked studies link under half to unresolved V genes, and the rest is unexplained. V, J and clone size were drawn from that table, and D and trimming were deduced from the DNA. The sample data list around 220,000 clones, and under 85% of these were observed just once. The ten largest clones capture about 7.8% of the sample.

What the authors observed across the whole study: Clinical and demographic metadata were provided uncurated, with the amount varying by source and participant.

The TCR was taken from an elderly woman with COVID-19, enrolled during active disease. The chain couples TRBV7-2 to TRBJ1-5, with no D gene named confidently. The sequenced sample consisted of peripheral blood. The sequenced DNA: TGTGCCAGCAGCTTTTCGTCCAATCAGCCCCAGCATTTT. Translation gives CASSFSSNQPQHF.